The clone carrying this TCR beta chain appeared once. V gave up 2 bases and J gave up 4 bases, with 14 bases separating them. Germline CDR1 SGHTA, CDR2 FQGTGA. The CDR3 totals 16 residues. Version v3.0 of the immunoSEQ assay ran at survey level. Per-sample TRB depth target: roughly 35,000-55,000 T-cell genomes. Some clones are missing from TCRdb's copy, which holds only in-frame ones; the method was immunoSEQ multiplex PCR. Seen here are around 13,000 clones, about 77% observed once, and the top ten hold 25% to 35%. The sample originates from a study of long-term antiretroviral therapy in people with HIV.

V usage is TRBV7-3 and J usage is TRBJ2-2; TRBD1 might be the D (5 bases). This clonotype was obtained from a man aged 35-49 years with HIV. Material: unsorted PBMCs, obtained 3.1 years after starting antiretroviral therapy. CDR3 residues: CASSLHGGRATGELFF. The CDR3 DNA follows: TGTGCCAGCAGCTTACACGGCGGCAGGGCCACCGGGGAGCTGTTTTTT.